The 3 T cell receptor beta chains given below trace back to one sample, sequenced in a study of T cells in Graves' hyperthyroidism and ophthalmopathy. Researchers took RNA transcripts and amplified the TCR beta CDR3 regions from them. RT-PCR in the first round (using the HTBI primer set) targeted the TCR CDR3. A single record per CDR3 protein comes from TCRdb applying MiXCR to the multiplex PCR reads. The top ten clones hold 25% to 30% of a sample with 400,000 or so distinct CDR3 sequences, around 15% of them seen once. The sequenced material came from blood. Receptor source: a man aged 50 to 60 with Graves' ophthalmopathy.

This clonotype appeared many times. The genes are TRBV2 and TRBJ2-1; 9 bases fit TRBD2. From germline, CDR1 is SNHLY and CDR2 FYNNEI. This CDR3 has 17 residues. V lost 1 base and J lost 8; bases outside the gene matches: 12. CDR3 protein: CASSEVWASGISHEQFF. The CDR3 DNA is TGTGCCAGCAGTGAAGTTTGGGCTAGCGGGATTTCCCATGAGCAGTTCTTC. Based on the CDR3 plus reference TRBV2 and TRBJ2-1, the full variable domain is EPEVTQTPSHQVTQMGQEVILRCVPISNHLYFYWYRQILGQKVEFLVSFYNNEISEKSEIFDDQFSVERPDGSNFTLKIRSTKLEDSAMYFCASSEVWASGISHEQFFGPGTRLTVL.

The CDR3 nucleotides read TGTGCCAGCAGTGAGGTGGCGTTTGCGGACACTGAAGCTTTCTTT. Its translation is CASSEVAFADTEAFF. The chain recombines TRBV25-1 with TRBJ1-1; D is uncertain. The germline V and J ends were trimmed by 3 bases and 3 bases, with 14 bases remaining between them. Germline lookup yields CDR1 MGHDK and CDR2 SYGVNS. The CDR3 contains 15 residues.

This clonotype appeared many times. The rearrangement uses TRBV30 and TRBJ1-5; a possible D gene is TRBD1 (5 bases). The CDR3 totals 15 residues. CDR1 GTSNPN and CDR2 SVGIG come from the germline V gene (reference sequence). The V gene lost 0 bases and the J gene lost 5 bases, with 14 bases spanning the gap. CDR3: CAWSVGREKDQPQHF. The CDR3 DNA reads as TGTGCCTGGAGTGTAGGCAGGGAAAAGGATCAGCCCCAGCATTTT. Full variable domain (remainder filled in from reference TRBV30 and TRBJ1-5): SQTIHQWPATLVQPVGSPLSLECTVEGTSNPNLYWYRQAAGRGLQLLFYSVGIGQISSEVPQNLSASRPQDRQFILSSKKLLLSDSGFYLCAWSVGREKDQPQHFGDGTRLSIL.